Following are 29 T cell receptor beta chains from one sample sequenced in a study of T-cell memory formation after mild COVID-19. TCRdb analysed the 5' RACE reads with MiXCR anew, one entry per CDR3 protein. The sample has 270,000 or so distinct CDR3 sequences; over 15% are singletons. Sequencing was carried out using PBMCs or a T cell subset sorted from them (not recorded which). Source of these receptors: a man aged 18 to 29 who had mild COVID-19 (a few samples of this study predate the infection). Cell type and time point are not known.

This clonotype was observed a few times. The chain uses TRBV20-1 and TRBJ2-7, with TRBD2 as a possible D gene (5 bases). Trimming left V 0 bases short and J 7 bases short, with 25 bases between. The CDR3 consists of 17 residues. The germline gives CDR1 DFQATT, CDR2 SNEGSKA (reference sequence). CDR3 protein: CSARDRMARAGLGEQYF. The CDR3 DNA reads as TGCAGTGCTAGAGATCGAATGGCGCGGGCGGGCCTAGGTGAGCAGTACTTC.

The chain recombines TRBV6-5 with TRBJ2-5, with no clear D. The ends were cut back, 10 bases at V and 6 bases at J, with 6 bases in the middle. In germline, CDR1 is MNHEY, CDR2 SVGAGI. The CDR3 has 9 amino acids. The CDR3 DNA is TGTGCCACCGAGAAGACCCAGTACTTC. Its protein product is CATEKTQYF.

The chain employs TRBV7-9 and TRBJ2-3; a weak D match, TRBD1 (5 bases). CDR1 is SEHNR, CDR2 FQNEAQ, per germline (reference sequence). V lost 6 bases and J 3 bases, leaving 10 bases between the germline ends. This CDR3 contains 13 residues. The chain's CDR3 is CASRTGATDTQYF. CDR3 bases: TGTGCCAGCAGAACAGGCGCTACAGATACGCAGTATTTT.

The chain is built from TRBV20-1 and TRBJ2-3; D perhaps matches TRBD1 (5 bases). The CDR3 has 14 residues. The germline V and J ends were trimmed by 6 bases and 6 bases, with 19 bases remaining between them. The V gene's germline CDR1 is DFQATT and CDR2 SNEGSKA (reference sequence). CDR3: CSAALDSYGDTQYF. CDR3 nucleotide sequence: TGCAGTGCAGCCCTAGACAGTTATGGTGATACGCAGTATTTT.

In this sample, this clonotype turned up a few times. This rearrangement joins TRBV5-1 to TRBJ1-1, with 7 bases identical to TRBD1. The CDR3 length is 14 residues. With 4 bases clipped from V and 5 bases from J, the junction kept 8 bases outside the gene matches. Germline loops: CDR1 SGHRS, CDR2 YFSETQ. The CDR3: CASSPGQMGTEAFF. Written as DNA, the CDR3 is TGCGCCAGCAGCCCGGGACAGATGGGTACTGAAGCTTTCTTT.

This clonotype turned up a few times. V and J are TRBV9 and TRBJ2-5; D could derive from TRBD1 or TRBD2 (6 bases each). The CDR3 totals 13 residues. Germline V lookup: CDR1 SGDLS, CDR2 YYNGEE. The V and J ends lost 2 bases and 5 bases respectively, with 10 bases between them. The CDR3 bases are TGTGCCAGCAGCGTTTCGGGGGCGGAGACCCAGTACTTC. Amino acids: CASSVSGAETQYF.

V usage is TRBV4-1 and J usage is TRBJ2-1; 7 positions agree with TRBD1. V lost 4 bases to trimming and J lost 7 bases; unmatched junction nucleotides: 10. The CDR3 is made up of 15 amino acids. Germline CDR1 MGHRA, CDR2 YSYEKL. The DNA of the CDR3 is TGCGCCAGCAGCCCAATGGGACAGCTGTTGAATGAGCAGTTCTTC. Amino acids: CASSPMGQLLNEQFF.

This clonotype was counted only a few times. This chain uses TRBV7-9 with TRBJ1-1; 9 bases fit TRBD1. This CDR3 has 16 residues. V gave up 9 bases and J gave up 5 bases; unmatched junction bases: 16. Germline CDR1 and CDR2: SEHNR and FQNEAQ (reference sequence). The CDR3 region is CARGVLDRDRETEAFF. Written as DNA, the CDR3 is TGTGCCAGGGGGGTACTAGACCGGGACAGGGAGACTGAAGCTTTCTTT. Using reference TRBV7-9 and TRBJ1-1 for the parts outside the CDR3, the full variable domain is DTGVSQNPRHKITKRGQNVTFRCDPISEHNRLYWYRQTLGQGPEFLTYFQNEAQLEKSRLLSDRFSAERPKGSFSTLEIQRTEQGDSAMYLCARGVLDRDRETEAFFGQGTRLTVV.

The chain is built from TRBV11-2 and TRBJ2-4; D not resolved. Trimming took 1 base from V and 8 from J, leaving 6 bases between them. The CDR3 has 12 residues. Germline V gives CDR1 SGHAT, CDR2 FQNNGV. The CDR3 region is CASSLAADIQYF. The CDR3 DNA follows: TGTGCCAGCAGCTTAGCCGCAGACATTCAGTACTTC.

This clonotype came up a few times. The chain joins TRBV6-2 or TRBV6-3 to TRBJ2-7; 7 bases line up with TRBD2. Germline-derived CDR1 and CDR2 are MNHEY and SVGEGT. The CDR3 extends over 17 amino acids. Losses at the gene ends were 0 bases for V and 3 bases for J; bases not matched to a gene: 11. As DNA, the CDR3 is TGTGCCAGCAGTTACTCAACACGAGGGAGGGAGGACTACGAGCAGTACTTC. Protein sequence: CASSYSTRGREDYEQYF.

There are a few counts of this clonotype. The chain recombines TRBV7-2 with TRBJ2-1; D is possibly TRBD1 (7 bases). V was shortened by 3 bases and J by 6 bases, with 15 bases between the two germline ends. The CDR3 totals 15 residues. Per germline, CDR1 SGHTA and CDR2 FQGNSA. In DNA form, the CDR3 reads TGTGCCAGCAGCTTGTCCAGGGGGGATGCCAATGAGCAGTTCTTC. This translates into CASSLSRGDANEQFF.

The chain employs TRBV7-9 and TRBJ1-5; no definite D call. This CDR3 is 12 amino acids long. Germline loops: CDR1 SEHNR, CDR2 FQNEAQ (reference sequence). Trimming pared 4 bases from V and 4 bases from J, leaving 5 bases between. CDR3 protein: CASSSLNQPQHF. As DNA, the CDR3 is TGTGCCAGCAGCTCACTTAATCAGCCCCAGCATTTT.

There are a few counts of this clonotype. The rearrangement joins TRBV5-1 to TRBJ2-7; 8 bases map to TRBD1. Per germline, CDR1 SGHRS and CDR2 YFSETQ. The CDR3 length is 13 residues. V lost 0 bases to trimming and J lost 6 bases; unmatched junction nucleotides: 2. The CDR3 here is CASSLAGTGEQYF. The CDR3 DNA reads TGCGCCAGCAGCTTGGCCGGGACAGGCGAGCAGTACTTC.

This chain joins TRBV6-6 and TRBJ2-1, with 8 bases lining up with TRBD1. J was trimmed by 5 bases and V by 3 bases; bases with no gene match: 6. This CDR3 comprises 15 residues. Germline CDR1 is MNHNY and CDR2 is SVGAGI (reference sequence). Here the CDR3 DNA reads TGTGCCAGCAGTTATCGACAGGGGCGCGACAATGAGCAGTTCTTC. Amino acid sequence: CASSYRQGRDNEQFF.

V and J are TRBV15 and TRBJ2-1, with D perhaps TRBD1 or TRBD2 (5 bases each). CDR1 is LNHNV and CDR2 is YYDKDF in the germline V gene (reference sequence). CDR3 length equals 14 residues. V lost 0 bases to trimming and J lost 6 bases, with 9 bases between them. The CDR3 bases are TGTGCCACCAGCAGAGAGGGGGTCGGCAATGAGCAGTTCTTC. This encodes CATSREGVGNEQFF.

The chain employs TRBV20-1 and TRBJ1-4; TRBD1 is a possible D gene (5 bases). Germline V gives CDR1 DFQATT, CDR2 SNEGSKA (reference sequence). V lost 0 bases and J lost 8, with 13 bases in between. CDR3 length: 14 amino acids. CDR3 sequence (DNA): TGCAGTGCTAGAGATCGACTCGGGGGGGAAAAACTGTTTTTT. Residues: CSARDRLGGEKLFF.

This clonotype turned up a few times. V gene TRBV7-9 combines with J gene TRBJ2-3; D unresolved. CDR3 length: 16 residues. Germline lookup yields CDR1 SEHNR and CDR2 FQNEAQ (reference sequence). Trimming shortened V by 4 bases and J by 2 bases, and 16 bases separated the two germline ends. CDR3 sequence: CASSSQYLRATDTQYF. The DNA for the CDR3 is TGTGCCAGCAGCTCACAGTATCTAAGGGCCACAGATACGCAGTATTTT.

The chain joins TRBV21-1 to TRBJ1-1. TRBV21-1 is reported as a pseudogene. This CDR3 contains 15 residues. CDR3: CASSRYQEMNTEAFF. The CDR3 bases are TGTGCCAGCAGCAGATACCAGGAAATGAACACTGAAGCTTTCTTT.

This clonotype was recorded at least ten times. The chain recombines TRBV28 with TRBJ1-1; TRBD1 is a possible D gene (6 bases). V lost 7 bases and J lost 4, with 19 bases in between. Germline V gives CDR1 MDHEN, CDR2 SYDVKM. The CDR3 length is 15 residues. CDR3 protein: CASNLNTGRGTEAFF. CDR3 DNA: TGTGCCAGCAACCTGAATACAGGGAGGGGCACTGAAGCTTTCTTT.

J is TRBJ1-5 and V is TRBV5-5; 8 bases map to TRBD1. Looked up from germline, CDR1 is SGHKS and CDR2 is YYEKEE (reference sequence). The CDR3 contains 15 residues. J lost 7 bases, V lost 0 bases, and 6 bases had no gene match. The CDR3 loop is CASSLAAGGGQPQHF. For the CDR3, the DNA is TGTGCCAGCAGCTTGGCCGCAGGGGGCGGCCAGCCCCAGCATTTT.

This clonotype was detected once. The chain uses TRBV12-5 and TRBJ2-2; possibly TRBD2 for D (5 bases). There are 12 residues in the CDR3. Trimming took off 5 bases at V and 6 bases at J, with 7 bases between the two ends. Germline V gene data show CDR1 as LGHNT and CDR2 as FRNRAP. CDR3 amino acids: CASGRSAGELFF. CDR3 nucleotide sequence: TGTGCTAGTGGTCGTAGCGCCGGGGAGCTGTTTTTT.

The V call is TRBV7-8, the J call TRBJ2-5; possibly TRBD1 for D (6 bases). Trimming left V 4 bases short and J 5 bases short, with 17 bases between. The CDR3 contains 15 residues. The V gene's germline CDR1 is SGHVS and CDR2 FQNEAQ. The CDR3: CASSYTGSLGETQYF. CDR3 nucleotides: TGTGCCAGCAGCTATACAGGGAGTCTAGGGGAGACCCAGTACTTC. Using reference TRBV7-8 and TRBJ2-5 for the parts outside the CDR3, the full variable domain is GAGVSQSPRYKVAKRGQDVALRCDPISGHVSLFWYQQALGQGPEFLTYFQNEAQLDKSGLPSDRFFAERPEGSVSTLKIQRTQQEDSAVYLCASSYTGSLGETQYFGPGTRLLVL.

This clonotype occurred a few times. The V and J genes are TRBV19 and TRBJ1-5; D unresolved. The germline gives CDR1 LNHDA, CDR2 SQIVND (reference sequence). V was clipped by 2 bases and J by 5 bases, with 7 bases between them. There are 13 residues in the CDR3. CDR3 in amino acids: CASSIMEDQPQHF. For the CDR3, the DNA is TGTGCCAGTAGTATAATGGAAGATCAGCCCCAGCATTTT.

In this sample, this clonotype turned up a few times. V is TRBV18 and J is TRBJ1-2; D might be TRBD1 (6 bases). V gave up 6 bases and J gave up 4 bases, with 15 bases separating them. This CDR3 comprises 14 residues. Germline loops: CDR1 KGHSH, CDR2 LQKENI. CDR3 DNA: TGTGCCAGCTCCAGGAACAGGGACTCCTATGGCTACACCTTC. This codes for CASSRNRDSYGYTF.

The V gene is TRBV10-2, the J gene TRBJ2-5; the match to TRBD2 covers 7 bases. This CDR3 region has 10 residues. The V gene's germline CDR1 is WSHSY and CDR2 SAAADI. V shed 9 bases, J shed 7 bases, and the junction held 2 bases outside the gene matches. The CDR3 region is CASSGGTQYF. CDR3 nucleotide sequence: TGCGCCAGTTCGGGGGGGACCCAGTACTTC.

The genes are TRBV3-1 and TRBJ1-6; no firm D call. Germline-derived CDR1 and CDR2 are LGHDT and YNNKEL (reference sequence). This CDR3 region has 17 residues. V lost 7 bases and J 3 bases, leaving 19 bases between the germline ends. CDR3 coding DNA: TGTGCCAGCAAACAAAGTTCCGGACTGTACTATAATTCACCCCTCCACTTT. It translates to CASKQSSGLYYNSPLHF.

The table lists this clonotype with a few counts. The CDR3 coding sequence is TGTGCCAGCATTCCGGACAGGAACACTGAAGCTTTCTTT. Translating it yields CASIPDRNTEAFF. The chain uses TRBV2 and TRBJ1-1, with D tentatively TRBD1 (6 bases). The CDR3 contains 13 residues. With 7 bases removed from V and 1 base from J, the gap between germline ends came to 10 bases. The germline CDR1 and CDR2 sequences are SNHLY and FYNNEI.

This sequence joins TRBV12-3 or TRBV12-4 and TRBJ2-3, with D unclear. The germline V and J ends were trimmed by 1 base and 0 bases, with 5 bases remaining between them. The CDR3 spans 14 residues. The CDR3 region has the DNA TGTGCCAGCAGTTTAGACGCCAGCACAGATACGCAGTATTTT. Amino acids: CASSLDASTDTQYF.

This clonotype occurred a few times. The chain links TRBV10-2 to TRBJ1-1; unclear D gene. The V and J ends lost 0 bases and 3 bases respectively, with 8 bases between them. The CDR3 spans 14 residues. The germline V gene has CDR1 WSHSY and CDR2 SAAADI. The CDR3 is CASSESRTDTEAFF. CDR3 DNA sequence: TGCGCCAGCAGTGAGTCTCGGACGGACACTGAAGCTTTCTTT.